What follows is one T cell receptor (beta chain) and its context. The data derive from a study of early T cells in non-severe SARS-CoV-2 infection. The length of the CDR3 is 12 residues. The V end was cut by 7 bases, the J end by 4 bases, with 13 bases between. Germline CDR1 SQVTM, CDR2 ANQGSEA. TCRdb reprocessed the 5' RACE reads via MiXCR and lists one record per CDR3 protein. This table has around 76,000 distinct CDR3 sequences, about 11% appearing once. The clonotype comes from an adult who was a healthcare worker with PCR-confirmed SARS-CoV-2 infection or an uninfected control (not recorded which). The chain combines TRBV29-1 with TRBJ2-5, with D perhaps assigned TRBD1 or TRBD2 (5 bases each). Sequenced: whole blood. The CDR3 here is CSATWGTETQYF. The CDR3 DNA reads TGCAGCGCCACGTGGGGGACAGAGACCCAGTACTTC.